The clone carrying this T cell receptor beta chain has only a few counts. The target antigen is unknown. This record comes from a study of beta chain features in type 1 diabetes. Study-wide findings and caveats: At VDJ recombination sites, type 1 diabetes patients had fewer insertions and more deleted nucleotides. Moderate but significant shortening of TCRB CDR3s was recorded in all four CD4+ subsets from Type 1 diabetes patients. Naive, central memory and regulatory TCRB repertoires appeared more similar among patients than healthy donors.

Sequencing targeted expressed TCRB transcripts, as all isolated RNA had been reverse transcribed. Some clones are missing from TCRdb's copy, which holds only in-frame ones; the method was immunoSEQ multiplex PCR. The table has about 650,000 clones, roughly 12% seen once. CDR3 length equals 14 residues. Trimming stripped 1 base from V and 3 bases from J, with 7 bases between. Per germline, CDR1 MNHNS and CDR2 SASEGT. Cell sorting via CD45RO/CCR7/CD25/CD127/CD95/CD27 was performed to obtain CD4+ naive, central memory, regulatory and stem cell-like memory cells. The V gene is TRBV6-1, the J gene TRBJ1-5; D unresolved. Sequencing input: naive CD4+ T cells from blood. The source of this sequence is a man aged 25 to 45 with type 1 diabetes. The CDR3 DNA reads TGTGCCAGCAGTGAAGGGGCAGACAATCAGCCCCAGCATTTT. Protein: CASSEGADNQPQHF.